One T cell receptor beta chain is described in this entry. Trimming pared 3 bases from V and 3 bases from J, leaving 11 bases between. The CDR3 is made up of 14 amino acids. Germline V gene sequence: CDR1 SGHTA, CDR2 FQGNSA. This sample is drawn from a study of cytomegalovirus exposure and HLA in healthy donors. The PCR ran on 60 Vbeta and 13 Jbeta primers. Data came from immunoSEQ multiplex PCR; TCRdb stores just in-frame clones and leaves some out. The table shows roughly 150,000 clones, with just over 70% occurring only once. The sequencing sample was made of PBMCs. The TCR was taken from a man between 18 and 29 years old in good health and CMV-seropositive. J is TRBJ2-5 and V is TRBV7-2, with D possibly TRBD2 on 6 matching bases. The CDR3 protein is CASSLGTGKETQYF. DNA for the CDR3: TGTGCCAGCAGCTTGGGGACTGGGAAAGAGACCCAGTACTTC.